Listed here are 26 T cell receptor beta chains from one sample, sequenced in a study of cytomegalovirus exposure and HLA in healthy donors. Both 60 Vbeta primers and 13 Jbeta primers went into the PCR. The method was immunoSEQ multiplex PCR; TCRdb's version includes in-frame clones alone and lacks a portion of them. The sample holds 95,000 to 150,000 clones, around three quarters seen once. The sample consisted of PBMCs. The origin of the receptors is a woman between 45 and 65 years old in good health and CMV-seronegative.

The chain has TRBV5-1 and TRBJ2-7, with 10 nucleotides matching TRBD1. With 5 bases clipped from V and 7 bases from J, the junction kept 9 bases outside the gene matches. The CDR3 loop spans 14 amino acids. Germline assignment: CDR1 SGHRS and CDR2 YFSETQ. The CDR3, as DNA: TGCGCCAGCAGTCCTAGACAGGGGGCGCGGGAGCAGTACTTC. Translation gives CASSPRQGAREQYF.

This clone was seen only a few times. The chain carries TRBV28 and TRBJ2-3, with 7 bases identical to TRBD2. The CDR3 length is 16 residues. Germline-derived CDR1 and CDR2 are MDHEN and SYDVKM. After removal of 3 bases from V and 1 base from J, the junction contained 7 bases not matched to a gene. The CDR3 DNA reads TGTGCCAGCAGTTTTGGGGTTGGGAGGGGCACAGATACGCAGTATTTT. It yields the protein CASSFGVGRGTDTQYF. Full variable domain (rest looked up from reference TRBV28 and TRBJ2-3): DVKVTQSSRYLVKRTGEKVFLECVQDMDHENMFWYRQDPGLGLRLIYFSYDVKMKEKGDIPEGYSVSREKKERFSLILESASTNQTSMYLCASSFGVGRGTDTQYFGPGTRLTVL.

The V gene is TRBV7-9, the J gene TRBJ2-1; 11 nucleotides agree with TRBD2. The CDR3 contains 19 residues. The germline V gene has CDR1 SEHNR and CDR2 FQNEAQ (reference sequence). The junction had 19 bases not matched to a gene; V was cut back by 2 bases and J by 10 bases. The CDR3 sequence: CASSLLVPFSGRAGVEQFF. CDR3 sequence (DNA): TGTGCCAGCAGCTTACTAGTCCCTTTTAGCGGGAGGGCCGGTGTCGAGCAGTTCTTC.

This CDR3 reads CAIRAGTSGTGEYF. The CDR3 DNA follows: TGTGCCATCAGGGCCGGGACTAGCGGGACGGGCGAGTACTTC. The gene calls are TRBV10-3 and TRBJ2-7, with 13 bases that match TRBD2. CDR1 ENHRY and CDR2 SYGVKD come from the germline V gene. V trimming: 6 bases; J trimming: 11 bases; junction bases outside the gene matches: 10. The CDR3 loop spans 14 amino acids.

As for this clone: This likely came from a read error, as a far larger clone is one base away. The gene calls are TRBV7-9 and TRBJ2-1; a possible D gene is TRBD1 (6 bases). The germline gives CDR1 SEHNR, CDR2 FQNEAQ (reference sequence). CDR3 length: 17 residues. This CDR3 is CSSSPNDGGPPYNEQFF. The CDR3 DNA sequence: TGTTCCAGCAGCCCAAACGATGGGGGCCCCCCCTACAATGAGCAGTTCTTC.

This sequence joins TRBV27 and TRBJ1-5; TRBD1 agrees at 9 bases. Germline CDR1 and CDR2: MNHEY and SMNVEV (reference sequence). CDR3 length: 16 amino acids. The V segment lost 4 bases and the J segment 3 bases; nucleotides outside the gene matches: 7. CDR3: CASSSGTGRLNQPQHF. Here the CDR3 DNA reads TGTGCCAGCAGTTCCGGGACAGGGAGACTCAATCAGCCCCAGCATTTT.

V is TRBV29-1 and J is TRBJ2-1; TRBD2 aligns across 11 bases. The trim removed 6 bases at V and 7 bases at J, leaving 8 bases unmatched. Looked up from germline, CDR1 is SQVTM and CDR2 is ANQGSEA. The CDR3 has 14 amino acids. This CDR3 is CSVVTSGSSNEQFF. DNA for the CDR3: TGCAGCGTGGTTACTAGCGGGAGTTCTAATGAGCAGTTCTTC.

J is TRBJ2-2 and V is TRBV7-3; D perhaps matches TRBD2 (8 bases). Germline V CDR1 and CDR2: SGHTA, FQGTGA. V was clipped by 6 bases and J by 0 bases, with 17 bases between them. The CDR3 consists of 17 residues. The CDR3 here is CASRREGQSSNTGELFF. The CDR3 nucleotides read TGTGCCAGCAGACGGGAGGGACAGTCGTCGAACACCGGGGAGCTGTTTTTT.

This sequence joins TRBV5-5 and TRBJ1-2; a possible D gene is TRBD1 (6 bases). CDR3 length: 16 residues. The V end lost 4 bases, the J end lost 5 bases, and 21 bases lay between the germline ends. Looked up from germline, CDR1 is SGHKS and CDR2 is YYEKEE (reference sequence). The CDR3 nucleotides read TGTGCCAGCAGCCCGACCCAGATGGACAGCACATATGGCTACACCTTC. Protein sequence: CASSPTQMDSTYGYTF.

This chain joins TRBV25-1 and TRBJ2-5; D remains unclear. Deletions cut 11 bases from V and 2 bases from J, with 18 bases between. Germline CDR1 reads MGHDK; CDR2 reads SYGVNS. There are 14 residues in the CDR3. As DNA, the CDR3 is TGTGCCCCCCGTTCGCGGCATCTACAAGAGACCCAGTACTTC. The encoded protein is CAPRSRHLQETQYF. Full variable domain (outside the CDR3, taken from reference TRBV25-1 and TRBJ2-5): EADIYQTPRYLVIGTGKKITLECSQTMGHDKMYWYQQDPGMELHLIHYSYGVNSTEKGDLSSESTVSRIRTEHFPLTLESARPSHTSQYLCAPRSRHLQETQYFGPGTRLLVL.

The rearrangement joins TRBV7-2 to TRBJ2-7; 10 positions match TRBD2. Germline loops: CDR1 SGHTA, CDR2 FQGNSA. Trimming cost V 5 bases and J 3 bases; bases outside gene matches: 7. This CDR3 comprises 15 residues. The CDR3 reads CASSLTSGPLYEQYF. The CDR3 DNA sequence: TGTGCCAGCAGCCTGACTAGCGGGCCCCTCTACGAGCAGTACTTC.

In this sample, this clone turned up a few times. The rearrangement links TRBV20-1 to TRBJ2-3; no clear D. Germline lookup yields CDR1 DFQATT and CDR2 SNEGSKA (reference sequence). The CDR3 spans 11 residues. Trimming cost V 3 bases and J 5 bases, with 6 bases left between them. CDR3 sequence: CSASWRDTQYF. CDR3 nucleotide sequence: TGCAGTGCTAGTTGGAGAGATACGCAGTATTTT.

There are a few counts of this clone. Written as DNA, the CDR3 is TGTGCCAGCAGCTTAGGTACAGGCAATAGCAATCAGCCCCAGCATTTT. Translation: CASSLGTGNSNQPQHF. The chain links TRBV7-8 to TRBJ1-5; D perhaps matches TRBD1 (5 bases). Trimming took 1 base from V and 0 from J, leaving 10 bases between them. In germline, CDR1 is SGHVS, CDR2 FQNEAQ. The CDR3 is made up of 16 amino acids.

The chain has TRBV7-2 and TRBJ2-5; no reliable D call. This CDR3 spans 12 amino acids. Germline values: CDR1 SGHTA, CDR2 FQGNSA. The V end lost 5 bases, the J end lost 1 base, and 5 bases lay between the germline ends. This CDR3 is CASSRIQETQYF. In DNA, the CDR3 is TGTGCCAGCAGCCGTATCCAAGAGACCCAGTACTTC. Combining the CDR3 with reference TRBV7-2 and TRBJ2-5 gives the whole variable domain GAGVSQSPSNKVTEKGKDVELRCDPISGHTALYWYRQSLGQGLEFLIYFQGNSAPDKSGLPSDRFSAERTGGSVSTLTIQRTQQEDSAVYLCASSRIQETQYFGPGTRLLVL.

J is TRBJ1-1 and V is TRBV5-1; TRBD1 might be the D (6 bases). The CDR3 is 15 amino acids. Germline CDR1 SGHRS, CDR2 YFSETQ. Trimming shortened V by 0 bases and J by 0 bases, and 9 bases separated the two germline ends. The DNA of the CDR3 is TGCGCCAGCAGCTTGGGACAGGCAATGAACACTGAAGCTTTCTTT. Its protein is CASSLGQAMNTEAFF.

This chain joins TRBV10-3 and TRBJ1-3; 7 bases line up with TRBD1. CDR3 length: 14 amino acids. Losses at the gene ends were 4 bases for V and 3 bases for J; bases not matched to a gene: 3. Germline V gives CDR1 ENHRY, CDR2 SYGVKD. The CDR3 sequence: CAISGQGLGNTIYF. The CDR3 DNA reads TGTGCCATCAGTGGACAGGGCCTTGGAAACACCATATATTTT.

The chain links TRBV19 to TRBJ1-2; D gene ambiguous. Per the germline V gene, CDR1 is LNHDA and CDR2 is SQIVND (reference sequence). V lost 4 bases, J lost 6 bases, and 15 bases lay in between. The length of the CDR3 is 14 residues. The CDR3 sequence is CASSTSRSTHGYTF. CDR3 DNA sequence: TGTGCCAGTAGTACAAGCCGGTCGACTCATGGCTACACCTTC. The whole variable domain, filled in from reference TRBV19 and TRBJ1-2, reads DGGITQSPKYLFRKEGQNVTLSCEQNLNHDAMYWYRQDPGQGLRLIYYSQIVNDFQKGDIAEGYSVSREKKESFPLTVTSAQKNPTAFYLCASSTSRSTHGYTFGSGTRLTVV.

This clone has only a few counts. The genes are TRBV19 and TRBJ2-5; 9 bases are shared with TRBD1. Per germline, CDR1 LNHDA and CDR2 SQIVND (reference sequence). V gave up 4 bases and J gave up 6 bases; unmatched junction bases: 9. CDR3 size: 15 residues. The DNA for the CDR3 is TGTGCCAGTAGTACCAAACAGGGGGCAGCGAAGACCCAGTACTTC. Translated, it gives CASSTKQGAAKTQYF.

This chain links TRBV6-1 with TRBJ2-1; TRBD1 matches 9 bases. Trimming took 4 bases from V and 8 from J; bases not matched to a gene: 9. Per germline, CDR1 MNHNS and CDR2 SASEGT. This CDR3 comprises 15 residues. The DNA of the CDR3 is TGTGCCAGCAGTGCTCGAGAGACAGGGGGATATGAGCAGTTCTTC. Amino acids: CASSARETGGYEQFF.

This chain joins TRBV19 and TRBJ1-5, with D hard to call. The CDR3 length is 15 residues. Germline CDR1 LNHDA, CDR2 SQIVND (reference sequence). Trimming took off 6 bases at V and 3 bases at J, with 15 bases between the two ends. The CDR3 sequence: CASSLLMSSNQPQHF. As DNA, the CDR3 is TGTGCCAGTAGCCTATTGATGAGTTCCAATCAGCCCCAGCATTTT.

The chain has TRBV4-3 and TRBJ2-3, with D possibly matching TRBD2 (6 bases). The CDR3 has 14 amino acids. Trimming removed 2 bases from V and 0 bases from J, with 6 bases in between. Germline loops: CDR1 LGHNA, CDR2 YSLEER. The CDR3 sequence: CASSQSGSTDTQYF. CDR3 coding DNA: TGCGCCAGCAGCCAAAGCGGGAGCACAGATACGCAGTATTTT.

This clone was found a few times. This rearrangement joins TRBV7-2 to TRBJ2-1; D is ambiguous. The CDR3 length is 12 residues. V lost 4 bases and J 8 bases, leaving 9 bases between the germline ends. Germline-derived CDR1 and CDR2 are SGHTA and FQGNSA. The CDR3 DNA is TGTGCCAGCAGCTCTCTAGGCGATGAGCAGTTCTTC. Encoded protein: CASSSLGDEQFF.

For the CDR3, the DNA is TGTGCCAGCAGGACTAGCGGGAACCACGAGCAGTACTTC. Amino acid sequence: CASRTSGNHEQYF. The chain couples TRBV28 to TRBJ2-5; the match to TRBD2 covers 11 bases. The DNA end is more similar to TRBJ2-7, so the J call may be wrong. The CDR3 is made up of 13 amino acids. The germline V gene encodes CDR1 MDHEN and CDR2 SYDVKM.

The V and J genes are TRBV5-3 and TRBJ1-1; D is unclear. TRBV5-3 is classed as an ORF, of uncertain function. This CDR3 is built from 9 residues. V lost 2 bases and J 10 bases, leaving 3 bases between the germline ends. The CDR3 region is CARSFLAFF. The CDR3 nucleotides read TGTGCCAGAAGCTTCTTAGCTTTCTTT.

The rearrangement links TRBV28 to TRBJ1-6, with TRBD1 matching over 8 bases. CDR3 length: 14 residues. Trimming removed 6 bases from V and 7 bases from J; junction bases left unmatched: 5. CDR1 is MDHEN and CDR2 is SYDVKM in the germline V gene. The CDR3 is CASSKGQANSPLHF. The CDR3, as DNA: TGTGCCAGCAGCAAGGGACAGGCAAATTCACCCCTCCACTTT.

This chain uses TRBV4-3 with TRBJ1-6, with 8 bases identical to TRBD1. This CDR3 has 15 residues. The J segment lost 8 bases and the V segment lost 2 bases, leaving 5 bases of the junction unmatched. Germline CDR1 is LGHNA and CDR2 is YSLEER. CDR3 region: CASSQRTGRDSPLHF. In nucleotides, the CDR3 is TGCGCCAGCAGCCAACGGACAGGGAGAGATTCACCCCTCCACTTT.